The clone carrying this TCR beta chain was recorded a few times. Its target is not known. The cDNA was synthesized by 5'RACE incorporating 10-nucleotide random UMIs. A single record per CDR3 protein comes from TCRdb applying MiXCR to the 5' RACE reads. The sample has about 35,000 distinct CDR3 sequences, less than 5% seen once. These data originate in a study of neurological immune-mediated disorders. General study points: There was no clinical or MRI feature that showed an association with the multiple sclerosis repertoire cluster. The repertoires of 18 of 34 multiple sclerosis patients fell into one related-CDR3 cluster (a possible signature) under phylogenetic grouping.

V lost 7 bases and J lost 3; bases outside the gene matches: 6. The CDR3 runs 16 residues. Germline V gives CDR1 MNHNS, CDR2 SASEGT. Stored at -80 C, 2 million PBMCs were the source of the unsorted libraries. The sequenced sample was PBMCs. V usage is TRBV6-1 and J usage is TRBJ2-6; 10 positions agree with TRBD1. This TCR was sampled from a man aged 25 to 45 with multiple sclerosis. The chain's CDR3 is CASNLDRGFGANVLTF. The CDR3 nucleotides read TGTGCCAGCAACCTGGACAGGGGGTTTGGGGCCAACGTCCTGACTTTC.